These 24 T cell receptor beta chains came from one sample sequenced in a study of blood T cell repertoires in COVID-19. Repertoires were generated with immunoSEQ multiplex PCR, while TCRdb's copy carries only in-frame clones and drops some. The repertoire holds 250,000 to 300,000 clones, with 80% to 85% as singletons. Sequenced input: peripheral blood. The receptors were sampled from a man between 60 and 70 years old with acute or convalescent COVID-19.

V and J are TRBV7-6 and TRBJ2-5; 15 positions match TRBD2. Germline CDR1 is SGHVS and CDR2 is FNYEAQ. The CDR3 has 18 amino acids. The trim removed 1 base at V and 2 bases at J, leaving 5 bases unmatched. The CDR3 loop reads CASSLVRGLAGGQETQYF. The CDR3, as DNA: TGTGCCAGCAGCTTAGTGCGGGGACTAGCGGGAGGTCAAGAGACCCAGTACTTC.

The CDR3 reads CASSSFAGMRREQYF. The CDR3 DNA reads TGTGCCAGTAGTAGTTTTGCGGGAATGAGGCGAGAGCAGTACTTC. V usage is TRBV19 and J usage is TRBJ2-7; a weak D match, TRBD2 (6 bases). Germline CDR1 is LNHDA and CDR2 is SQIVND (reference sequence). Trimming pared 4 bases from V and 7 bases from J, leaving 20 bases between. This CDR3 has 15 amino acids.

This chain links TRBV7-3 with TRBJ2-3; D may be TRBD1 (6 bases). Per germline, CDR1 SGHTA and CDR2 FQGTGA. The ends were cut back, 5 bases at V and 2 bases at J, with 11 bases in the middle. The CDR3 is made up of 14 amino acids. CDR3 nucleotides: TGTGCCAGCAGCGCCCGACAGGTCACAGATACGCAGTATTTT. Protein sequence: CASSARQVTDTQYF.

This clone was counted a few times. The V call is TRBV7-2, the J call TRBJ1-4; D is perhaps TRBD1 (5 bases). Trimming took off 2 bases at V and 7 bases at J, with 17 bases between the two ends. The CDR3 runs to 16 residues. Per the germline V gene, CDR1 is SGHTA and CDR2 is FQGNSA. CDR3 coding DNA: TGTGCCAGCAGCTTATGGGACTCCCGGAGGGGTGAAAAACTGTTTTTT. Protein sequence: CASSLWDSRRGEKLFF.

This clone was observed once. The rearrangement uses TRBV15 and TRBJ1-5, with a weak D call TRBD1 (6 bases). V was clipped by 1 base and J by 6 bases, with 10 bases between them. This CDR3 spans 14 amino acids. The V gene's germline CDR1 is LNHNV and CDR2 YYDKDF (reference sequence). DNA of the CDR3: TGTGCCACCAGCAGAGCAGGGGTTACTCAGCCCCAGCATTTT. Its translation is CATSRAGVTQPQHF.

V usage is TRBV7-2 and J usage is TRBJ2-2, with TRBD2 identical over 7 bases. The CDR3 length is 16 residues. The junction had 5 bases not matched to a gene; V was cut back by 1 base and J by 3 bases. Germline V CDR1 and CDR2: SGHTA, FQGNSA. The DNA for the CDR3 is TGTGCCAGCAGCTTAGAGGTGGGACTATACACCGGGGAGCTGTTTTTT. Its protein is CASSLEVGLYTGELFF.

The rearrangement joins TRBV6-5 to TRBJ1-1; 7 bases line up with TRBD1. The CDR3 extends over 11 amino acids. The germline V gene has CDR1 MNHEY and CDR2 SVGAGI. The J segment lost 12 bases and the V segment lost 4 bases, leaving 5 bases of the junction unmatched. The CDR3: CASSLTGRTFF. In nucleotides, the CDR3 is TGTGCCAGCAGTTTGACAGGGAGAACTTTCTTT.

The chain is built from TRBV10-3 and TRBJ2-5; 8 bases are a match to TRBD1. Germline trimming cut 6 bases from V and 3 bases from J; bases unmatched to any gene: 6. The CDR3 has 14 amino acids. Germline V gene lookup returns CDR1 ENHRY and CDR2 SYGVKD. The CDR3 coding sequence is TGTGCCATCAGGAAGGAGACAGGGGAAGAGACCCAGTACTTC. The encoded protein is CAIRKETGEETQYF.

DNA for the CDR3: TGCGCCAGCAGCTTGGCAACAGGGCCCTCTGGGGCCAACGTCCTGACTTTC. It codes for CASSLATGPSGANVLTF. V gene TRBV5-1 combines with J gene TRBJ2-6; D might be TRBD1 (6 bases). The ends were cut back, 0 bases at V and 0 bases at J, with 10 bases in the middle. The CDR3 length is 17 residues. Germline V gene sequence: CDR1 SGHRS, CDR2 YFSETQ.

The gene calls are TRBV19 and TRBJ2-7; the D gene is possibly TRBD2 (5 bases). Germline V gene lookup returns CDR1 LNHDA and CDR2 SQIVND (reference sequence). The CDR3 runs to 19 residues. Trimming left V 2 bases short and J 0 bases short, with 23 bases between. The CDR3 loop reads CASSITTPRGSVSSYEQYF. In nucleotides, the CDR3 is TGTGCCAGTAGTATAACGACGCCTAGAGGGTCGGTTAGCTCCTACGAGCAGTACTTC.

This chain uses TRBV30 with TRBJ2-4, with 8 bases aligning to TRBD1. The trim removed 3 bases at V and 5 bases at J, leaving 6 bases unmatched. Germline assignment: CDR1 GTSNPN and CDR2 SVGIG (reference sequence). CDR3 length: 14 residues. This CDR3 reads CAWRGDRPENIQYF. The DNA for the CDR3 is TGTGCCTGGAGGGGGGACAGGCCAGAAAACATTCAGTACTTC.

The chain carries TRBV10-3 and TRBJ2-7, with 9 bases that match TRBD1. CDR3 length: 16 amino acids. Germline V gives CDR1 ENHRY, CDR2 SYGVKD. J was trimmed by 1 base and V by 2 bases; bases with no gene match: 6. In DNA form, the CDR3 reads TGTGCCATCAGTGAGAGTGGGACAGGGAGGTCCTACGAGCAGTACTTC. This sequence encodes CAISESGTGRSYEQYF.

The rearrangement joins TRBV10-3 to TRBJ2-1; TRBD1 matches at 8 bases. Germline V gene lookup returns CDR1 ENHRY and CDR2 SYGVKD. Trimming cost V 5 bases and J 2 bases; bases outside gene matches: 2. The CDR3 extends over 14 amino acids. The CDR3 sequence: CAISRTGTYNEQFF. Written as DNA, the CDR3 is TGTGCCATCAGTCGGACAGGGACCTACAATGAGCAGTTCTTC.

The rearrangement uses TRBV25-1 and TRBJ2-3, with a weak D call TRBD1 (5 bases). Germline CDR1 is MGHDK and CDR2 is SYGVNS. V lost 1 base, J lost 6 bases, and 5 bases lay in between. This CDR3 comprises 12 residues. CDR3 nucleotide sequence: TGTGCCAGCAGTGAATCAGGGGATACGCAGTATTTT. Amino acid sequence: CASSESGDTQYF.

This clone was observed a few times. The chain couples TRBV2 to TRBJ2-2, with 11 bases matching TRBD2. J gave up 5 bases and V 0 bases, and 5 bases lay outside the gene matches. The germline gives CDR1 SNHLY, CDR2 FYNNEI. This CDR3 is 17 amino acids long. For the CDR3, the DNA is TGTGCCAGCAGTGAAGCTAGCGGGGGGGCCGGAACCGGGGAGCTGTTTTTT. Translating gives CASSEASGGAGTGELFF.

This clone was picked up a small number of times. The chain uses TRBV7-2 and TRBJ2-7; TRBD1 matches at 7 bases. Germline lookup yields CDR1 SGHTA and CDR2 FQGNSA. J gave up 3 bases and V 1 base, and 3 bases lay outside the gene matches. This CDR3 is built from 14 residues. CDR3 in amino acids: CASSLGRTGYEQYF. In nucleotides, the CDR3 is TGTGCCAGCAGCTTAGGACGGACAGGCTACGAGCAGTACTTC.

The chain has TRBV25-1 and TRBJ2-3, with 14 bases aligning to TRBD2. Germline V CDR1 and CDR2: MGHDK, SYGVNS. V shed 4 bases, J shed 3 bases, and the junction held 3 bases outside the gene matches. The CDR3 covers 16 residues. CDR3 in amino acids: CASSGGLAGGTDTQYF. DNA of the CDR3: TGTGCCAGCAGTGGAGGACTAGCGGGAGGAACAGATACGCAGTATTTT.

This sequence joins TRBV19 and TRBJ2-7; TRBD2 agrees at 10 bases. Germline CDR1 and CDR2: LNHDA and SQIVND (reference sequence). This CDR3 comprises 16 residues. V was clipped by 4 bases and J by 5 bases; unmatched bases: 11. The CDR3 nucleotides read TGTGCCAGTAGTAAGCCGGGAGCGGGAGGGGTCGACGAGCAGTACTTC. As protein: CASSKPGAGGVDEQYF.

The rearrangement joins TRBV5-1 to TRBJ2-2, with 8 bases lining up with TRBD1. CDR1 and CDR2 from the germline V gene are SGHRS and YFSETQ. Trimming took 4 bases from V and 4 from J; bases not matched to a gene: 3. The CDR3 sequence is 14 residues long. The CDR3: CASSPTGATGELFF. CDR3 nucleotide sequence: TGCGCCAGCAGCCCGACAGGGGCCACCGGGGAGCTGTTTTTT.

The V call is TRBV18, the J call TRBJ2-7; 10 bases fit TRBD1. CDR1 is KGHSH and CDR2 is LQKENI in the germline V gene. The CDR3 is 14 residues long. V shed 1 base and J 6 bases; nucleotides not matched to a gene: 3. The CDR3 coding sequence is TGTGCCAGCTCACCACGGGACAGGGGCCCCGAGCAGTACTTC. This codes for CASSPRDRGPEQYF. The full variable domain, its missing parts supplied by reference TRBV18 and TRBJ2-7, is NAGVMQNPRHLVRRRGQEARLRCSPMKGHSHVYWYRQLPEEGLKFMVYLQKENIIDESGMPKERFSAEFPKEGPSILRIQQVVRGDSAAYFCASSPRDRGPEQYFGPGTRLTVT.

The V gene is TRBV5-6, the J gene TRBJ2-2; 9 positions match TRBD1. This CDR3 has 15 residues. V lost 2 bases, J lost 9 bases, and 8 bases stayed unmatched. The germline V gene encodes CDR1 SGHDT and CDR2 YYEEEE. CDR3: CASSFRGQGPRELFF. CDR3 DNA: TGTGCCAGCAGCTTCCGGGGACAGGGTCCCCGGGAGCTGTTTTTT.

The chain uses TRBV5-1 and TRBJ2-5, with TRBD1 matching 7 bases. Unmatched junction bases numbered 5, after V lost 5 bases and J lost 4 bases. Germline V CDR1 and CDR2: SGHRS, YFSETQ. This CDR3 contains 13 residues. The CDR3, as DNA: TGCGCCAGCAGAGCTGACAGGGTAGAGACCCAGTACTTC. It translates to CASRADRVETQYF.

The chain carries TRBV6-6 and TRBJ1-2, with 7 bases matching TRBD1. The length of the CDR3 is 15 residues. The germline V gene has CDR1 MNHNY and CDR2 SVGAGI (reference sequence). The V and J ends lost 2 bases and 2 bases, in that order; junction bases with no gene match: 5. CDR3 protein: CASSYRRGQNYGYTF. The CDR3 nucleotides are TGTGCCAGCAGTTACCGAAGGGGACAGAACTATGGCTACACCTTC.

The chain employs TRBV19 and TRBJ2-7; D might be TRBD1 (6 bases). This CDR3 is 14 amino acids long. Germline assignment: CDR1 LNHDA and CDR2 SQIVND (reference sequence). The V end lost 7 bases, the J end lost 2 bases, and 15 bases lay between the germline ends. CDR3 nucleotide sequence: TGTGCCAGTACCCCGGACAGCGTTACCTACGAGCAGTACTTC. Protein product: CASTPDSVTYEQYF.